These 13 T cell receptor beta chains originate from one sample sequenced in a study of OX40 agonist ivuxolimab in advanced cancers. Sequenced by immunoSEQ multiplex PCR; TCRdb stores in-frame clones only, minus some. The repertoire has about 77,000 clones, around 86% of them found once; the top ten carry less than 0.55%. The starting material was CD4+ or CD8+ T cells sorted from blood, obtained in a trial of the OX40 agonist ivuxolimab. Receptor source: an adult with an advanced solid tumor such as melanoma, head and neck, liver or kidney cancer.

The gene calls are TRBV2 and TRBJ1-4; possibly TRBD1 for D (5 bases). The germline V gene encodes CDR1 SNHLY and CDR2 FYNNEI. The germline V and J ends were trimmed by 5 bases and 11 bases, with 15 bases remaining between them. The CDR3 extends over 13 amino acids. DNA of the CDR3: TGTGCCAGCAGTCCCATCCTGGGGGGGAAACTGTTTTTT. Residues: CASSPILGGKLFF.

V usage is TRBV7-2 and J usage is TRBJ2-3; 8 bases are shared with TRBD1. The CDR3 consists of 14 residues. Germline trimming cut 3 bases from V and 3 bases from J; bases unmatched to any gene: 2. CDR1 and CDR2 from the germline V gene are SGHTA and FQGNSA. The CDR3 DNA follows: TGTGCCAGCAGCTTCGACAGGGGAACAGATACGCAGTATTTT. Encoded protein: CASSFDRGTDTQYF.

The rearrangement uses TRBV5-1 and TRBJ2-1; D unclear. From germline, CDR1 is SGHRS and CDR2 YFSETQ. V was pared by 0 bases and J by 5 bases, with 9 bases between. This CDR3 is built from 14 residues. CDR3 in amino acids: CASSLGDTHNEQFF. The CDR3 DNA follows: TGCGCCAGCAGCTTGGGAGACACACACAATGAGCAGTTCTTC.

The V call is TRBV5-5, the J call TRBJ1-5; D possibly corresponds to TRBD1 (6 bases). This CDR3 spans 15 amino acids. The V and J ends lost 4 bases and 5 bases respectively, with 16 bases between them. Germline CDR1 is SGHKS and CDR2 is YYEKEE (reference sequence). CDR3 bases: TGTGCCAGCAGCCAGAGGGGGGGCCTTGATCAGCCCCAGCATTTT. The encoded protein is CASSQRGGLDQPQHF. Variable domain in full (rest from reference TRBV5-5 and TRBJ1-5): DAGVTQSPTHLIKTRGQQVTLRCSPISGHKSVSWYQQVLGQGPQFIFQYYEKEERGRGNFPDRFSARQFPNYSSELNVNALLLGDSALYLCASSQRGGLDQPQHFGDGTRLSIL.

V usage is TRBV2 and J usage is TRBJ1-5; tentative D call: TRBD1 (5 bases). Trimming shortened V by 5 bases and J by 2 bases, and 7 bases separated the two germline ends. This CDR3 region has 13 residues. Germline assignment: CDR1 SNHLY and CDR2 FYNNEI. The CDR3 loop is CASSPGGNQPQHF. CDR3 nucleotide sequence: TGTGCCAGCAGTCCGGGGGGCAATCAGCCCCAGCATTTT.

The chain has TRBV19 and TRBJ2-7; D is perhaps TRBD2 (7 bases). Trimming took off 5 bases at V and 4 bases at J, with 18 bases between the two ends. CDR3 size: 15 residues. Germline V gives CDR1 LNHDA, CDR2 SQIVND (reference sequence). CDR3 nucleotide sequence: TGTGCCAGTAGTGGGGGCGGGAGTATCGAGTACGAGCAGTACTTC. Translating it yields CASSGGGSIEYEQYF.

V is TRBV6-5 and J is TRBJ2-3; no clear D gene. Trimming pared 2 bases from V and 5 bases from J, leaving 11 bases between. In germline, CDR1 is MNHEY, CDR2 SVGAGI. The CDR3 covers 14 residues. This CDR3 is CASSYGVVGDTQYF. The CDR3 DNA sequence: TGTGCCAGCAGTTACGGAGTAGTAGGAGATACGCAGTATTTT.

Comment on this clone: The same CDR3 also results from other DNA sequences found in this sample. This chain uses TRBV7-2 with TRBJ2-5; 12 bases line up with TRBD2. This CDR3 comprises 16 residues. V was clipped by 2 bases and J by 0 bases; unmatched bases: 1. Germline V gene sequence: CDR1 SGHTA, CDR2 FQGNSA. CDR3 sequence: CASSLTSGGYQETQYF. The CDR3 bases are TGTGCCAGCAGCTTAACTAGCGGGGGGTACCAAGAGACCCAGTACTTC.

The V call is TRBV2, the J call TRBJ2-5; D uncertain. The V end lost 1 base, the J end lost 2 bases, and 11 bases lay between the germline ends. Germline CDR1 and CDR2: SNHLY and FYNNEI. The CDR3 has 15 residues. CDR3 nucleotides: TGTGCCAGCAGTGAAGAACGGGCCTCTCAAGAGACCCAGTACTTC. Its protein is CASSEERASQETQYF. Based on the CDR3 plus reference TRBV2 and TRBJ2-5, the full variable domain is EPEVTQTPSHQVTQMGQEVILRCVPISNHLYFYWYRQILGQKVEFLVSFYNNEISEKSEIFDDQFSVERPDGSNFTLKIRSTKLEDSAMYFCASSEERASQETQYFGPGTRLLVL.

The gene calls are TRBV5-1 and TRBJ1-4, with 9 bases aligning to TRBD1. V dropped 4 bases and J dropped 3; count of bases not matched to a gene: 7. The CDR3 has 16 residues. In germline, CDR1 is SGHRS, CDR2 YFSETQ. The CDR3 DNA reads TGCGCCAGCAGCCAGGGACAGGGAGTAGCTAATGAAAAACTGTTTTTT. Translating it yields CASSQGQGVANEKLFF.

This chain connects TRBV5-4 to TRBJ2-7; D ambiguous. V was cut by 0 bases and J by 2 bases, with 6 bases left in between. This CDR3 spans 13 amino acids. In germline, CDR1 is SGHNT, CDR2 YYREEE (reference sequence). The CDR3 nucleotides read TGTGCCAGCAGCTTGGGGCTAACCTACGAGCAGTACTTC. This translates into CASSLGLTYEQYF.

DNA of the CDR3: TGTGCCAGCAGCTTAAATTGGCGGGGGGGCAATGAGCAGTTCTTC. Protein: CASSLNWRGGNEQFF. The chain carries TRBV7-2 and TRBJ2-1; 9 bases align to TRBD2. CDR3 length equals 15 residues. After removal of 2 bases from V and 6 bases from J, the junction contained 5 bases not matched to a gene. The germline CDR1 and CDR2 sequences are SGHTA and FQGNSA.

The chain combines TRBV18 with TRBJ2-7; D perhaps matches TRBD1 (7 bases). The germline V gene has CDR1 KGHSH and CDR2 LQKENI. V gave up 4 bases and J gave up 2 bases, with 18 bases separating them. The CDR3 sequence is 16 residues long. The CDR3 region is CASSRSTAGQTYEQYF. The CDR3 region has the DNA TGTGCCAGCTCACGATCAACCGCGGGACAGACCTACGAGCAGTACTTC.